The 16 T cell receptor beta chains in this list originate from one sample, sequenced in a study of shared clonotypes between healthy human individuals. TCRdb keeps only in-frame clones here, not all; method: immunoSEQ multiplex PCR. Of roughly 2.6 million clones listed, around nine tenths were seen once; the top ten hold about 0.13%. The sample taken for sequencing was naive CD4+ T cells sorted from blood. Subset in this sample: CD45RA+ positively selected. The receptors derive from a man aged 18 to 30 in good health.

J is TRBJ2-7 and V is TRBV5-1; D may match TRBD1 or TRBD2 (5 bases each). Germline CDR1 SGHRS, CDR2 YFSETQ. The CDR3 sequence is 15 residues long. V was pared by 5 bases and J by 4 bases, with 19 bases between. The CDR3 region has the DNA TGCGCCAGCAGTGGAGTGCCGGGGCTTACTTACGAGCAGTACTTC. It encodes CASSGVPGLTYEQYF.

CDR3 DNA: TGTGCCAGCAGCATGGGGGCAGCGGGAGTCTACGAGCAGTACTTC. As protein: CASSMGAAGVYEQYF. The V call is TRBV11-2, the J call TRBJ2-7; 8 bases are shared with TRBD2. Trimming removed 5 bases from V and 3 bases from J; junction bases left unmatched: 9. Germline V gene sequence: CDR1 SGHAT, CDR2 FQNNGV. The CDR3 contains 15 residues.

This chain connects TRBV30 to TRBJ1-4; D is unclear. With 2 bases removed from V and 0 bases from J, the gap between germline ends came to 7 bases. The CDR3 is 14 amino acids. The germline CDR1 and CDR2 sequences are GTSNPN and SVGIG (reference sequence). CDR3 DNA: TGTGCCTGGAGTTTGGGCTCAACTAATGAAAAACTGTTTTTT. Its translation: CAWSLGSTNEKLFF.

This clone has just one count. CDR3 in DNA: TGTGCCAGCAACGACAGGGGGCCCTATCAGCCCCAGCATTTT. Encoded protein: CASNDRGPYQPQHF. The V gene is TRBV6-6, the J gene TRBJ1-5; 10 bases fit TRBD1. The V gene end was trimmed by 7 bases and the J gene end by 5 bases; junction bases not matched to a gene: 5. This CDR3 contains 14 residues. The germline gives CDR1 MNHNY, CDR2 SVGAGI (reference sequence).

V is TRBV7-2 and J is TRBJ2-4, with 7 positions matching TRBD2. Germline V gives CDR1 SGHTA, CDR2 FQGNSA. The V segment lost 3 bases and the J segment 9 bases; nucleotides outside the gene matches: 8. The CDR3 extends over 14 amino acids. The CDR3 bases are TGTGCCAGCAGCTTTAACGCGGGAGTTCGCATTCAGTACTTC. Residues: CASSFNAGVRIQYF.

The chain joins TRBV10-3 to TRBJ2-3, with D uncertain. The CDR3 spans 14 residues. Germline lookup yields CDR1 ENHRY and CDR2 SYGVKD. Trimming removed 4 bases at V and 3 bases at J, with 11 bases between. The CDR3 spells CAISVLGQTDTQYF. Written as DNA, the CDR3 is TGTGCCATCAGTGTTCTCGGGCAAACAGATACGCAGTATTTT.

This chain links TRBV30 with TRBJ2-1, with D uncertain. The CDR3 sequence is 15 residues long. V lost 2 bases, J lost 6 bases, and 17 bases lay in between. Germline assignment: CDR1 GTSNPN and CDR2 SVGIG (reference sequence). CDR3 amino acids: CAWSTKVGPGNEQFF. DNA for the CDR3: TGTGCCTGGAGTACAAAGGTGGGCCCGGGCAATGAGCAGTTCTTC.

This sequence joins TRBV12-5 and TRBJ1-1, with D possibly being TRBD1 (5 bases). Germline CDR1 reads LGHNT; CDR2 reads FRNRAP. The CDR3 totals 13 residues. Trimming stripped 6 bases from V and 4 bases from J, with 12 bases between. CDR3 sequence reads: CASGRGAATEAFF. The CDR3, as DNA: TGTGCTAGTGGAAGAGGGGCGGCCACTGAAGCTTTCTTT.

In this sample, this clone turned up once. Written as DNA, the CDR3 is TGTGCCAGCCGACAGGGAAACGGCTACGAGCAGTACTTC. Amino acids: CASRQGNGYEQYF. V is TRBV2 and J is TRBJ2-7, with 7 bases lining up with TRBD1. From germline, CDR1 is SNHLY and CDR2 FYNNEI. The CDR3 has 13 residues. V was pared by 8 bases and J by 3 bases, with 7 bases of the junction left unmatched.

This clone was observed once. The chain combines TRBV9 with TRBJ2-5; 8 nucleotides align to TRBD2. The CDR3 has 16 residues. CDR1 and CDR2 (germline): SGDLS, YYNGEE. Germline trimming cut 3 bases from V and 2 bases from J; bases unmatched to any gene: 9. The CDR3 sequence: CASSAGQAGGQETQYF. The CDR3 nucleotides are TGTGCCAGCAGCGCAGGTCAGGCGGGGGGACAAGAGACCCAGTACTTC.

The V gene is TRBV28, the J gene TRBJ2-1; unclear D gene. This CDR3 is built from 13 residues. CDR1 is MDHEN and CDR2 is SYDVKM in the germline V gene. The germline V and J ends were trimmed by 3 bases and 5 bases, with 8 bases remaining between them. The CDR3 DNA sequence: TGTGCCAGCAGTTTTAGGTCCCACAATGAGCAGTTCTTC. This gives the protein CASSFRSHNEQFF.

A remark on this clone: The sample carries other DNA sequences with the same CDR3. The chain joins TRBV7-2 to TRBJ2-6, with D uncertain. Trimming removed 5 bases at V and 0 bases at J, with 5 bases between. Germline loops: CDR1 SGHTA, CDR2 FQGNSA. The CDR3 totals 14 residues. The chain's CDR3 is CASSPDSGANVLTF. Written as DNA, the CDR3 is TGTGCCAGCAGCCCGGACTCTGGGGCCAACGTCCTGACTTTC.

This chain links TRBV5-4 with TRBJ2-7, with TRBD1 as a possible D gene (7 bases). The CDR3 contains 14 residues. In germline, CDR1 is SGHNT, CDR2 YYREEE (reference sequence). Between the trimmed V and J ends, which lost 4 bases and 1 base, there was a span of 12 bases. The CDR3 bases are TGTGCCAGCAGCGGAGGGGGCCTATCCTACGAGCAGTACTTC. This gives the protein CASSGGGLSYEQYF.

The table lists this clone with a count of one. J is TRBJ2-1 and V is TRBV4-1, with D tentatively TRBD2 (6 bases). V lost 0 bases, J lost 9 bases, and 9 bases lay in between. Germline CDR1 and CDR2: MGHRA and YSYEKL. The CDR3 covers 13 residues. CDR3 in DNA: TGCGCCAGCAGCCAAGATGCCGGGGGTGAGCAGTTCTTC. Encoded protein: CASSQDAGGEQFF.

This chain connects TRBV6-6 to TRBJ2-1; 12 nucleotides line up with TRBD2. CDR1 is MNHNY, CDR2 SVGAGI, per germline (reference sequence). The CDR3 has 15 amino acids. J was trimmed by 8 bases and V by 4 bases; bases with no gene match: 6. This CDR3 is CASSSSGRALHEQFF. In DNA, the CDR3 is TGTGCCAGCAGTTCTAGCGGGAGGGCCTTACATGAGCAGTTCTTC.

The chain is built from TRBV5-1 and TRBJ1-6; D may be TRBD1 (5 bases). CDR3 size: 15 residues. Trimming pared 4 bases from V and 2 bases from J, leaving 10 bases between. CDR1 is SGHRS and CDR2 is YFSETQ in the germline V gene. Written as DNA, the CDR3 is TGCGCCAGCAGCCTCCCAGGGCCCTATAATTCACCCCTCCACTTT. Protein product: CASSLPGPYNSPLHF.